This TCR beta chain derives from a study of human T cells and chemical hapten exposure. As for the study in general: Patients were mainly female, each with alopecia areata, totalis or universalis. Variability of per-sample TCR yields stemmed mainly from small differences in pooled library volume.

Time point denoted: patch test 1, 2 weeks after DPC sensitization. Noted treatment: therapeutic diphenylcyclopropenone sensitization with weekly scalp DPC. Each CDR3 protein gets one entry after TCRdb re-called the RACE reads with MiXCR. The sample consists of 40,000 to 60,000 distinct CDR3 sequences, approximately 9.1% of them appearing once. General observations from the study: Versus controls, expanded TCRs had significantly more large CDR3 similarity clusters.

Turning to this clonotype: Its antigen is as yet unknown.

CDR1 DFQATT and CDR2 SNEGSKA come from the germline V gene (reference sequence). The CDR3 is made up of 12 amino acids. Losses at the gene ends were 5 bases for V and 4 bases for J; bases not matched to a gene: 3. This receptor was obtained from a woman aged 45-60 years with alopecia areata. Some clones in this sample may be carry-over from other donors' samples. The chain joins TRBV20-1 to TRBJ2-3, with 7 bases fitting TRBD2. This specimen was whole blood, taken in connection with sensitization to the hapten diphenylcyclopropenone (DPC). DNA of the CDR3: TGCAGTGCTGTTGGACTAGCAGATACGCAGTATTTT. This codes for CSAVGLADTQYF.